This T cell receptor (beta chain) comes out of a study of blood T cells in healthy people across ages. The sample holds many counts of this clonotype. A sample-barcoded 5' primer and a J-beta primer mix were used in a second PCR of roughly 7 to 11 cycles. MiXCR, run by TCRdb on the 5' RACE reads, gives a single entry per CDR3 protein. The sample consists of around 820,000 distinct CDR3 sequences, just under 25% of them appearing once. The same sample was also studied in work on T cells of mothers and their children. Per that study: Mother-child pairs who were related displayed a slightly higher overlap than unrelated pairs, a difference that was non-significant.

This receptor was identified in a boy aged 5-17 years in good health. Specimen: blood.

CDR3 in amino acids: CASSLAPGSYNEQFF. CDR3 DNA sequence: TGTGCCAGCAGCTTAGCACCGGGGTCTTACAATGAGCAGTTCTTC. The J gene is TRBJ2-1, the V gene TRBV7-9, with a weak D call TRBD2 (5 bases). Germline V gene lookup returns CDR1 SEHNR and CDR2 FQNEAQ (reference sequence). The CDR3 runs 15 residues. V lost 0 bases and J lost 4, with 10 bases in between.